This entry lists 2 T cell receptor beta chains sequenced from one sample in a study of identical twins. TCRdb re-called the 5' RACE reads through MiXCR, storing one row per CDR3 protein. The table lists under 350,000 distinct CDR3 sequences, around 9.7% of them singletons. Another study also made use of these data, one on yellow fever vaccine responses in identical twins.

The sequencing input was CD8+ T cells sorted from blood. The receptors derive from a woman aged 18-35 years in good health.

V usage is TRBV12-3 or TRBV12-4 and J usage is TRBJ1-5; no clear D. This CDR3 contains 15 residues. V gave up 3 bases and J gave up 0 bases, with 9 bases separating them. The CDR3 sequence: CASSFRDHSNQPQHF. The CDR3 DNA follows: TGTGCCAGCAGTTTTCGGGATCATAGCAATCAGCCCCAGCATTTT.

The V and J genes are TRBV6-2 or TRBV6-3 and TRBJ2-7; tentative D call: TRBD1 (6 bases). V dropped 4 bases and J dropped 3 bases, with 19 bases sitting between them. Germline loops: CDR1 MNHEY, CDR2 SVGEGT. The CDR3 is made up of 16 amino acids. CDR3 sequence reads: CASSWTDIGGHYEQYF. The CDR3 DNA reads as TGTGCCAGCAGTTGGACAGACATAGGAGGACACTACGAGCAGTACTTC.